Below, 14 T cell receptor beta chains from the same sample are listed, as sequenced in a study of T cells after yellow fever vaccination. TCRdb independently ran MiXCR on the 5' RACE reads; one entry per CDR3 protein. The table includes some 220,000 distinct CDR3 sequences, approximately 3.3% detected once. Source: CD4+ T cells sorted from PBMCs, taken 10 days after the yellow fever booster vaccination. The receptors come from a man aged 18 to 35 who received the YFV17D yellow fever vaccine.

This clonotype showed up many times. The V gene is TRBV7-2, the J gene TRBJ2-7, with 8 bases aligning to TRBD1. The CDR3 is 15 residues long. J lost 4 bases, V lost 5 bases, and 10 bases had no gene match. Germline V lookup: CDR1 SGHTA, CDR2 FQGNSA. CDR3 region: CASSPRTGSGYEQYF. The CDR3 nucleotides read TGTGCCAGCAGCCCCCGGACAGGGAGCGGGTACGAGCAGTACTTC.

This clonotype was picked up a small number of times. The chain uses TRBV5-6 and TRBJ2-3; tentative D call: TRBD2 (6 bases). CDR1 is SGHDT, CDR2 YYEEEE, per germline. V lost 1 base to trimming and J lost 0 bases, with 9 bases between them. The CDR3 contains 15 residues. CDR3 loop: CASSLLASSTDTQYF. The CDR3, as DNA: TGTGCCAGCAGCTTGCTAGCGAGCAGCACAGATACGCAGTATTTT.

The sample holds many counts of this clonotype. V usage is TRBV20-1 and J usage is TRBJ2-7; 9 bases align to TRBD2. The V segment lost 6 bases and the J segment 9 bases; nucleotides outside the gene matches: 15. This CDR3 is 14 amino acids long. CDR1 DFQATT and CDR2 SNEGSKA come from the germline V gene (reference sequence). The CDR3 sequence: CSARTSSGTWGQYF. The CDR3 DNA sequence: TGCAGTGCCCGTACGTCTAGCGGGACCTGGGGGCAGTACTTC.

This clonotype has a count of ten or more. The chain is built from TRBV6-5 and TRBJ1-1; no firm D call. From germline, CDR1 is MNHEY and CDR2 SVGAGI. This CDR3 region has 13 residues. V lost 2 bases to trimming and J lost 5 bases, with 9 bases between them. CDR3 DNA: TGTGCCAGCAGTTACCAGAGGGTTACTGAAGCTTTCTTT. Translating it yields CASSYQRVTEAFF.

This clonotype was picked up a small number of times. This sequence joins TRBV25-1 and TRBJ1-5; 9 bases agree with TRBD1. The V gene end was trimmed by 1 base and the J gene end by 2 bases; junction bases not matched to a gene: 3. The germline V gene encodes CDR1 MGHDK and CDR2 SYGVNS. The CDR3 spans 16 residues. The CDR3 spells CASSESGTGRNQPQHF. CDR3 in DNA: TGTGCCAGCAGTGAATCCGGGACAGGGCGCAATCAGCCCCAGCATTTT.

This clonotype was seen at least ten times. V gene TRBV6-1 combines with J gene TRBJ2-6, with D perhaps TRBD1 (5 bases). The germline gives CDR1 MNHNS, CDR2 SASEGT. CDR3 length: 15 amino acids. Deletions cut 7 bases from V and 0 bases from J, with 10 bases between. CDR3 protein: CASTQGHSGANVLTF. The CDR3 DNA is TGTGCCAGCACCCAGGGCCACTCTGGGGCCAACGTCCTGACTTTC.

This clonotype was seen a handful of times. This rearrangement joins TRBV5-1 to TRBJ1-3; TRBD1 matches 7 bases. Germline V gene sequence: CDR1 SGHRS, CDR2 YFSETQ. The CDR3 sequence is 16 residues long. The junction had 11 bases not matched to a gene; V was cut back by 4 bases and J by 4 bases. CDR3 sequence: CASSPGQEFSGNTIYF. CDR3 DNA sequence: TGCGCCAGCAGCCCCGGACAGGAATTCTCCGGAAACACCATATATTTT.

This clonotype was observed many times. The chain recombines TRBV5-1 with TRBJ2-5, with TRBD1 identical over 8 bases. The CDR3 covers 15 residues. Trimming removed 3 bases from V and 2 bases from J; junction bases left unmatched: 6. Germline V gives CDR1 SGHRS, CDR2 YFSETQ. CDR3 amino acids: CASSWTGPLQETQYF. The DNA for the CDR3 is TGCGCCAGCAGCTGGACAGGGCCATTACAAGAGACCCAGTACTTC.

The genes are TRBV29-1 and TRBJ1-6; D unresolved. This CDR3 spans 13 amino acids. Germline loops: CDR1 SQVTM, CDR2 ANQGSEA. Deletions cut 0 bases from V and 14 bases from J, with 14 bases between. CDR3 amino acids: CSVEDPALATLHF. CDR3 sequence (DNA): TGCAGCGTTGAAGATCCCGCACTAGCAACCCTCCACTTT.

CDR3 coding DNA: TGCAGTACCTACACCACCGGGACATTGAACACCGGGGAGCTGTTTTTT. Residues: CSTYTTGTLNTGELFF. The chain links TRBV20-1 to TRBJ2-2, with D possibly TRBD1 on 6 matching bases. The CDR3 is 16 residues long. Trimming shortened V by 8 bases and J by 1 base, and 20 bases separated the two germline ends. Germline V CDR1 and CDR2: DFQATT, SNEGSKA (reference sequence).

The gene calls are TRBV5-6 and TRBJ1-2, with D hard to call. The CDR3 is made up of 14 amino acids. CDR1 SGHDT and CDR2 YYEEEE come from the germline V gene. V was cut by 0 bases and J by 4 bases, with 10 bases left in between. Here the CDR3 DNA reads TGTGCCAGCAGCTTGGATGGCCGGCGCTATGGCTACACCTTC. This encodes CASSLDGRRYGYTF.

This clonotype was observed many times. V gene TRBV20-1 combines with J gene TRBJ1-5; 8 bases are a match to TRBD1. CDR1 and CDR2 (germline): DFQATT, SNEGSKA (reference sequence). This CDR3 is 14 amino acids long. Losses at the gene ends were 4 bases for V and 6 bases for J; bases not matched to a gene: 8. CDR3 loop: CSAIRGQGFQPQHF. In nucleotides, the CDR3 is TGCAGTGCTATTCGAGGACAGGGCTTTCAGCCCCAGCATTTT.

The genes are TRBV3-1 and TRBJ2-7; D might be TRBD2 (5 bases). Germline-derived CDR1 and CDR2 are LGHDT and YNNKEL (reference sequence). The CDR3 consists of 12 residues. V lost 1 base, J lost 9 bases, and 10 bases lay in between. CDR3 amino acids: CASSQGTGGQYV. The CDR3 bases are TGTGCCAGCAGCCAAGGGACTGGCGGGCAGTACGTC.

This clonotype was seen at least ten times. This chain uses TRBV15 with TRBJ1-1; TRBD1 is a possible D gene (5 bases). Germline CDR1 reads LNHNV; CDR2 reads YYDKDF (reference sequence). V lost 6 bases, J lost 0 bases, and 14 bases lay in between. This CDR3 has 15 residues. The CDR3 loop is CATRDQGLLNTEAFF. The CDR3 DNA reads as TGTGCCACCAGGGACCAGGGCCTTTTGAACACTGAAGCTTTCTTT.